This passage covers 30 T cell receptor beta chains from one sample sequenced in a study of blood T cell repertoires in COVID-19. Repertoires were generated with immunoSEQ multiplex PCR, while TCRdb's copy carries only in-frame clones and drops some. In the table there are some 220,000 clones, 80% of which are singletons. Sequencing used peripheral blood. The source of these receptors is a human donor in a cohort sampled during active COVID-19.

The V and J genes are TRBV5-4 and TRBJ2-2, with 7 bases identical to TRBD2. CDR3 length: 16 residues. Germline V lookup: CDR1 SGHNT, CDR2 YYREEE (reference sequence). The trim removed 0 bases at V and 6 bases at J, leaving 8 bases unmatched. The CDR3 sequence is CASSLGPAGMSGELFF. For the CDR3, the DNA is TGTGCCAGCAGCTTGGGTCCAGCGGGGATGTCCGGGGAGCTGTTTTTT. The complete variable domain, with remaining parts taken from reference TRBV5-4 and TRBJ2-2, reads ETGVTQSPTHLIKTRGQQVTLRCSSQSGHNTVSWYQQALGQGPQFIFQYYREEENGRGNFPPRFSGLQFPNYSSELNVNALELDDSALYLCASSLGPAGMSGELFFGEGSRLTVL.

The J gene is TRBJ1-6, the V gene TRBV14, with D possibly matching TRBD1 (5 bases). The V gene lost 3 bases and the J gene lost 12 bases, with 15 bases spanning the gap. The CDR3 runs 14 residues. The germline gives CDR1 SGHDN, CDR2 FVKESK. CDR3 in DNA: TGTGCCAGCAGCCAGTCAGGGTACAACTTACCCCTCCACTTT. Translation: CASSQSGYNLPLHF.

This chain uses TRBV2 with TRBJ1-5, with D possibly being TRBD1 (5 bases). Looked up from germline, CDR1 is SNHLY and CDR2 is FYNNEI. The CDR3 spans 21 residues. V gave up 1 base and J gave up 2 bases, with 27 bases separating them. As DNA, the CDR3 is TGTGCCAGCAGTGAAGGAGGGTCGCGGGGACTCTCTGGGGTCGGCAATCAGCCCCAGCATTTT. Translation: CASSEGGSRGLSGVGNQPQHF.

The gene calls are TRBV27 and TRBJ1-4, with a tentative D call TRBD1 (5 bases). This CDR3 contains 14 residues. CDR1 and CDR2 (germline): MNHEY, SMNVEV (reference sequence). V was trimmed by 7 bases and J by 3 bases, leaving 12 bases between them. The chain's CDR3 is CASKKQAANEKLFF. The CDR3 DNA follows: TGTGCCAGCAAGAAACAGGCGGCTAATGAAAAACTGTTTTTT.

DNA of the CDR3: TGTGCCAGCAGCTCGGGACAGGGTCGCACAGATACGCAGTATTTT. Amino acids: CASSSGQGRTDTQYF. This rearrangement joins TRBV7-9 to TRBJ2-3, with 9 bases matching TRBD1. CDR1 and CDR2 from the germline V gene are SEHNR and FQNEAQ (reference sequence). The CDR3 has 15 amino acids. Trimming removed 4 bases from V and 1 base from J; junction bases left unmatched: 3.

V usage is TRBV6-2 or TRBV6-3 and J usage is TRBJ1-2; D possibly corresponds to TRBD1 (6 bases). Germline V CDR1 and CDR2: MNHEY, SVGEGT. This CDR3 has 14 residues. Deletions cut 5 bases from V and 3 bases from J, with 13 bases between. CDR3 DNA: TGTGCCAGCAGTCAGACCAGGACAGACTATGGCTACACCTTC. Residues: CASSQTRTDYGYTF.

The chain couples TRBV6-5 to TRBJ2-7; 7 bases map to TRBD1. The CDR3 has 14 residues. V gave up 5 bases and J gave up 5 bases; unmatched junction bases: 9. In germline, CDR1 is MNHEY, CDR2 SVGAGI. The CDR3 here is CASSQTGELDEQYF. Here the CDR3 DNA reads TGTGCCAGCAGTCAAACAGGGGAACTGGACGAGCAGTACTTC.

The V and J genes are TRBV4-1 and TRBJ1-4, with D unresolved. The length of the CDR3 is 18 residues. The germline CDR1 and CDR2 sequences are MGHRA and YSYEKL. V shed 0 bases and J shed 5 bases, with 19 bases lying between them. DNA of the CDR3: TGCGCCAGCAGCCAAGATGAAATATCCGACACCATAAATGAAAAACTGTTTTTT. Its translation is CASSQDEISDTINEKLFF.

The genes are TRBV9 and TRBJ2-7, with 7 nucleotides matching TRBD2. Germline loops: CDR1 SGDLS, CDR2 YYNGEE. V dropped 0 bases and J dropped 4; count of bases not matched to a gene: 7. The CDR3 extends over 15 amino acids. This CDR3 is CASSVDPAGTYEQYF. The CDR3 DNA reads TGTGCCAGCAGCGTAGATCCAGCGGGGACTTACGAGCAGTACTTC.

The chain links TRBV5-4 to TRBJ2-1, with 10 bases lining up with TRBD1. This CDR3 has 15 residues. The V gene's germline CDR1 is SGHNT and CDR2 YYREEE (reference sequence). J was trimmed by 6 bases and V by 0 bases; bases with no gene match: 3. Here the CDR3 reads CASSLVGTGVNEQFF. CDR3 coding DNA: TGTGCCAGCAGCTTGGTTGGGACAGGGGTCAATGAGCAGTTCTTC.

This clone was recorded a few times. The chain carries TRBV3-1 (or the pseudogene TRBV3-2) and TRBJ2-3, with 9 bases matching TRBD1. CDR3 length: 16 residues. From germline, CDR1 is LGHDT and CDR2 YNNKEL (reference sequence). Trimming removed 0 bases from V and 9 bases from J; junction bases left unmatched: 10. The CDR3 sequence is CASSQDGGQGRGTQYF. CDR3 DNA: TGTGCCAGCAGCCAAGATGGGGGACAGGGCCGCGGGACGCAGTATTTT.

The J gene is TRBJ1-3, the V gene TRBV7-2, with D tentatively TRBD1 (5 bases). This CDR3 is 13 amino acids long. Looked up from germline, CDR1 is SGHTA and CDR2 is FQGNSA. V dropped 6 bases and J dropped 3 bases, with 9 bases sitting between them. The CDR3 DNA is TGTGCCAGCAGAGGAGGGGATGGAAACACCATATATTTT. It is translated as CASRGGDGNTIYF.

This chain connects TRBV5-3 to TRBJ1-4, with 7 bases fitting TRBD1. TRBV5-3 is placed among ORFs of uncertain function. This CDR3 has 16 amino acids. With 0 bases clipped from V and 1 base from J, the junction kept 3 bases outside the gene matches. CDR3: CARSLGRGLTNEKLFF. The DNA of the CDR3 is TGTGCCAGAAGCTTGGGGAGGGGGCTAACTAATGAAAAACTGTTTTTT.

The V gene is TRBV15, the J gene TRBJ2-1, with D possibly TRBD2 on 6 matching bases. The V and J ends lost 3 bases and 3 bases respectively, with 15 bases between them. The CDR3 extends over 16 amino acids. CDR1 LNHNV and CDR2 YYDKDF come from the germline V gene (reference sequence). The CDR3 DNA reads TGTGCCACCAGCAGCCTTTTTCCGGGAGACTACAATGAGCAGTTCTTC. Residues: CATSSLFPGDYNEQFF.

The V call is TRBV28, the J call TRBJ2-2; D perhaps matches TRBD1 (5 bases). The germline V and J ends were trimmed by 6 bases and 4 bases, with 9 bases remaining between them. Germline V gene lookup returns CDR1 MDHEN and CDR2 SYDVKM. CDR3 length: 13 residues. CDR3 in amino acids: CASRGVPTGELFF. The CDR3 nucleotides are TGTGCCAGCAGAGGGGTTCCCACCGGGGAGCTGTTTTTT.

The V and J genes are TRBV5-1 and TRBJ2-2; no firm D call. V was trimmed by 0 bases and J by 0 bases, leaving 9 bases between them. Germline CDR1 and CDR2: SGHRS and YFSETQ. This CDR3 contains 16 residues. The CDR3 DNA reads TGCGCCAGCAGCTTGGCCACGGTCGCGAACACCGGGGAGCTGTTTTTT. Protein product: CASSLATVANTGELFF.

This clone was counted only a few times. At one end, the junction sequence differs from germline, possibly due to a read error. This chain joins TRBV18 and TRBJ2-7, with D perhaps TRBD1 (5 bases). The V gene's germline CDR1 is KGHSH and CDR2 LQKENI. The CDR3 has 13 residues. Written as DNA, the CDR3 is TGTGCCAGCTCATCACCAAGGGGTGACGAGCAGTACTTC. This codes for CASSSPRGDEQYF.

Here the CDR3 DNA reads TGTGCCAGCAGCTCTCTGGTAGGGGGCATAGATACGCAGTATTTT. This encodes CASSSLVGGIDTQYF. The chain has TRBV11-2 and TRBJ2-3, with 7 bases that match TRBD1. Germline V gene lookup returns CDR1 SGHAT and CDR2 FQNNGV. The CDR3 loop spans 15 amino acids. J lost 5 bases, V lost 4 bases, and 9 bases had no gene match.

The genes are TRBV29-1 and TRBJ1-4; weak D call: TRBD1 (5 bases). In germline, CDR1 is SQVTM, CDR2 ANQGSEA. The CDR3 covers 12 residues. V lost 5 bases and J 7 bases, leaving 11 bases between the germline ends. The chain's CDR3 is CSVLRGGEKLFF. In nucleotides, the CDR3 is TGCAGCGTTTTAAGGGGTGGTGAAAAACTGTTTTTT. The full variable domain, completed using reference TRBV29-1 and TRBJ1-4, is SAVISQKPSRDICQRGTSLTIQCQVDSQVTMMFWYRQQPGQSLTLIATANQGSEATYESGFVIDKFPISRPNLTFSTLTVSNMSPEDSSIYLCSVLRGGEKLFFGSGTQLSVL.

The J gene is TRBJ1-5, the V gene TRBV7-2; D perhaps matches TRBD1 (5 bases). Germline-derived CDR1 and CDR2 are SGHTA and FQGNSA. The CDR3 contains 17 residues. Trimming stripped 1 base from V and 6 bases from J, with 19 bases between. The chain's CDR3 is CASSLVGGSGSGQPQHF. The DNA for the CDR3 is TGTGCCAGCAGCTTAGTGGGGGGATCTGGGAGCGGTCAGCCCCAGCATTTT. The variable domain in full, with the rest retrieved from reference TRBV7-2 and TRBJ1-5, is GAGVSQSPSNKVTEKGKDVELRCDPISGHTALYWYRQSLGQGLEFLIYFQGNSAPDKSGLPSDRFSAERTGGSVSTLTIQRTQQEDSAVYLCASSLVGGSGSGQPQHFGDGTRLSIL.

This clone appeared a few times. J is TRBJ2-7 and V is TRBV3-1 (or the pseudogene TRBV3-2); the match to TRBD2 covers 11 bases. CDR3 length: 15 amino acids. Germline CDR1 is LGHDT and CDR2 is YNNKEL (reference sequence). With 4 bases clipped from V and 3 bases from J, the junction kept 5 bases outside the gene matches. The CDR3 region has the DNA TGTGCCAGCAGCCCCGGGACTAGCGGACTCTACGAGCAGTACTTC. It yields the protein CASSPGTSGLYEQYF.

V and J are TRBV18 and TRBJ1-2; D possibly corresponds to TRBD1 (5 bases). CDR1 and CDR2 from the germline V gene are KGHSH and LQKENI. This CDR3 has 14 residues. Trimming removed 6 bases from V and 3 bases from J, with 14 bases in between. The chain's CDR3 is CASSYLGEDYGYTF. The CDR3 nucleotides read TGTGCCAGCTCTTACCTGGGGGAGGACTATGGCTACACCTTC.

V and J are TRBV7-8 and TRBJ2-3, with D possibly matching TRBD2 (7 bases). V was clipped by 5 bases and J by 11 bases, with 20 bases between them. The V gene's germline CDR1 is SGHVS and CDR2 FQNEAQ. CDR3 size: 14 residues. CDR3 nucleotides: TGTGCCAGCAGCCCCATAACTCAAGGGGGGGGGCAGTATTTT. Translating it yields CASSPITQGGGQYF.

This clone is a singleton in its sample. The same CDR3 can be traced to other DNA sequences in this sample. This chain joins TRBV5-1 and TRBJ1-5, with 8 bases identical to TRBD1. The CDR3 is made up of 15 amino acids. Germline V gene sequence: CDR1 SGHRS, CDR2 YFSETQ. V lost 2 bases, J lost 4 bases, and 5 bases stayed unmatched. CDR3 in DNA: TGCGCCAGCAGCTTAGGACAGGGTTTGAATCAGCCCCAGCATTTT. Amino acids: CASSLGQGLNQPQHF.

This chain links TRBV5-6 with TRBJ2-5; D ambiguous. The CDR3 covers 14 residues. Germline V CDR1 and CDR2: SGHDT, YYEEEE. V was trimmed by 4 bases and J by 1 base, leaving 11 bases between them. CDR3 region: CASSPGNSQETQYF. For the CDR3, the DNA is TGTGCCAGCAGCCCAGGAAATTCCCAAGAGACCCAGTACTTC.

The chain recombines TRBV2 with TRBJ1-4, with 9 bases aligning to TRBD1. CDR1 is SNHLY and CDR2 is FYNNEI in the germline V gene. Trimming removed 4 bases from V and 7 bases from J; junction bases left unmatched: 10. CDR3 length: 16 amino acids. The CDR3 DNA reads TGTGCCAGCAGTGCGAACAGGGGGCTGGGTGGTGAAAAACTGTTTTTT. It yields the protein CASSANRGLGGEKLFF.

The chain employs TRBV11-2 and TRBJ2-7; TRBD2 is a possible D gene (5 bases). Per germline, CDR1 SGHAT and CDR2 FQNNGV. V was shortened by 5 bases and J by 3 bases, with 20 bases between the two germline ends. The CDR3 runs to 16 residues. The CDR3 loop reads CASSPAERRGSYEQYF. CDR3 in DNA: TGTGCCAGCAGCCCTGCGGAGCGGCGAGGAAGCTACGAGCAGTACTTC.

The chain carries TRBV29-1 and TRBJ2-5; D unclear. The CDR3 has 11 residues. From germline, CDR1 is SQVTM and CDR2 ANQGSEA. V lost 5 bases, J lost 4 bases, and 8 bases lay in between. CDR3 bases: TGCAGCGTTTCAGGCCCAGAGACCCAGTACTTC. Its protein is CSVSGPETQYF.

The chain joins TRBV30 to TRBJ2-7; 9 bases match TRBD1. The germline V gene has CDR1 GTSNPN and CDR2 SVGIG (reference sequence). The CDR3 consists of 13 residues. Trimming cost V 2 bases and J 5 bases; bases outside gene matches: 4. CDR3 DNA: TGTGCCTGGAGTCTGTGGACAGGGGACGAGCAGTACTTC. Protein sequence: CAWSLWTGDEQYF.

The chain uses TRBV5-5 and TRBJ1-2; D may be TRBD1 (5 bases). V was cut by 1 base and J by 4 bases, with 11 bases left in between. Germline lookup yields CDR1 SGHKS and CDR2 YYEKEE (reference sequence). The CDR3 spans 14 residues. The CDR3 loop is CASSLRRGGYGYTF. The CDR3, as DNA: TGTGCCAGCAGCTTGAGGAGGGGTGGCTATGGCTACACCTTC.